The 30 T cell receptor beta chains below all came from one sample that was sequenced in a study of Graves' ophthalmopathy and Graves' hyperthyroidism. Amplifying from RNA transcripts, the study obtained TCR beta CDR3 regions. Following a first-round RT-PCR that used HTBI primers, a second-round multiplex PCR was carried out. TCRdb processed the multiplex PCR reads anew with MiXCR; each CDR3 protein has one entry. The sample carries approximately 640,000 distinct CDR3 sequences, just over 40% recorded once. The sequencing sample was made of peripheral blood. The receptors originated from an adult man with Graves' ophthalmopathy.

The rearrangement joins TRBV19 to TRBJ1-3; D gene unclear. The CDR3 contains 14 residues. The germline V and J ends were trimmed by 3 bases and 0 bases, with 6 bases remaining between them. Germline V CDR1 and CDR2: LNHDA, SQIVND (reference sequence). CDR3 amino acids: CASSIRASGNTIYF. DNA for the CDR3: TGTGCCAGTAGTATCCGGGCCTCTGGAAACACCATATATTTT. Full variable domain (remainder filled in from reference TRBV19 and TRBJ1-3): DGGITQSPKYLFRKEGQNVTLSCEQNLNHDAMYWYRQDPGQGLRLIYYSQIVNDFQKGDIAEGYSVSREKKESFPLTVTSAQKNPTAFYLCASSIRASGNTIYFGEGSWLTVV.

This clonotype appeared many times. This chain connects TRBV6-5 to TRBJ1-1; D may be TRBD1 (5 bases). V was trimmed by 7 bases and J by 10 bases, leaving 22 bases between them. CDR1 and CDR2 from the germline V gene are MNHEY and SVGAGI. CDR3 length: 14 residues. CDR3 nucleotide sequence: TGTGCCAGCACCCCAGAAGGGGCTGGGATCGTAGCTTTCTTT. Translation gives CASTPEGAGIVAFF.

In its sample, this clonotype was seen many times. The V and J genes are TRBV10-2 and TRBJ1-2; D is unclear. The V end was cut by 3 bases, the J end by 5 bases, with 7 bases between. This CDR3 spans 12 amino acids. CDR1 and CDR2 from the germline V gene are WSHSY and SAAADI. DNA of the CDR3: TGCGCCAGCAGTGAAGCGGGTTATGGCTACACCTTC. This gives the protein CASSEAGYGYTF.

This chain joins TRBV29-1 and TRBJ1-1, with D maybe TRBD1 (5 bases). CDR3 size: 12 residues. Per the germline V gene, CDR1 is SQVTM and CDR2 is ANQGSEA. V gave up 4 bases and J gave up 5 bases, with 11 bases separating them. The DNA of the CDR3 is TGCAGCGTTGGGGGGGAGATTACTGAAGCTTTCTTT. This codes for CSVGGEITEAFF. The whole variable domain, remainder taken from reference TRBV29-1 and TRBJ1-1, is SAVISQKPSRDICQRGTSLTIQCQVDSQVTMMFWYRQQPGQSLTLIATANQGSEATYESGFVIDKFPISRPNLTFSTLTVSNMSPEDSSIYLCSVGGEITEAFFGQGTRLTVV.

The gene calls are TRBV11-3 and TRBJ2-2; no definite D call. With 7 bases removed from V and 1 base from J, the gap between germline ends came to 7 bases. The V gene's germline CDR1 is SGHNT and CDR2 YENEEA. This CDR3 is 13 amino acids long. The CDR3 protein is CASTAQNTGELFF. The CDR3 coding sequence is TGTGCCAGCACGGCACAGAACACCGGGGAGCTGTTTTTT.

This chain links TRBV29-1 with TRBJ1-1; tentative D call: TRBD1 (5 bases). V was clipped by 6 bases and J by 5 bases, with 16 bases between them. Germline CDR1 reads SQVTM; CDR2 reads ANQGSEA. The CDR3 loop spans 13 amino acids. The CDR3 region has the DNA TGCAGCGTACCCGTTGGGGGAGGGACTGAAGCTTTCTTT. It encodes CSVPVGGGTEAFF.

The chain combines TRBV15 with TRBJ1-1; D remains ambiguous. Germline lookup yields CDR1 LNHNV and CDR2 YYDKDF (reference sequence). V was shortened by 10 bases and J by 5 bases, with 23 bases between the two germline ends. The length of the CDR3 is 15 residues. The CDR3 spells CASSPTPYLGTEAFF. In DNA, the CDR3 is TGTGCCAGCTCACCGACTCCCTACTTAGGGACTGAAGCTTTCTTT. Supplemented by reference TRBV15 and TRBJ1-1, the full variable domain reads DAMVIQNPRYQVTQFGKPVTLSCSQTLNHNVMYWYQQKSSQAPKLLFHYYDKDFNNEADTPDNFQSRRPNTSFCFLDIRSPGLGDTAMYLCASSPTPYLGTEAFFGQGTRLTVV.

This clonotype was seen repeatedly, ten times or more. This chain joins TRBV10-3 and TRBJ2-5; 7 bases agree with TRBD1. J was trimmed by 5 bases and V by 4 bases; bases with no gene match: 7. Germline-derived CDR1 and CDR2 are ENHRY and SYGVKD. CDR3 length equals 14 residues. Written as DNA, the CDR3 is TGTGCCATCAGTGGACAGGGACCTTTGGAGACCCAGTACTTC. This sequence encodes CAISGQGPLETQYF.

The chain is built from TRBV10-3 and TRBJ2-3; 7 bases are a match to TRBD2. From germline, CDR1 is ENHRY and CDR2 SYGVKD. The CDR3 contains 13 residues. Losses at the gene ends were 7 bases for V and 2 bases for J; bases not matched to a gene: 3. CDR3 in DNA: TGTGCCATCAAAAGCGGGGCCACAGATACGCAGTATTTT. Protein: CAIKSGATDTQYF.

This clonotype has a single count. CDR3 protein: CAISSGVAGARSSYEQYF. The CDR3 nucleotides read TGTGCCATCAGTTCTGGGGTAGCGGGGGCCCGAAGCTCCTACGAGCAGTACTTC. The chain carries TRBV10-3 and TRBJ2-7; TRBD2 matches at 9 bases. CDR1 is ENHRY, CDR2 SYGVKD, per germline. Unmatched junction bases numbered 14, after V lost 5 bases and J lost 0 bases. This CDR3 has 18 residues.

This chain uses TRBV24-1 with TRBJ2-1, with 8 bases that match TRBD1. With V trimmed by 4 bases and J by 8 bases, 6 bases remained unmatched. In germline, CDR1 is KGHDR, CDR2 SFDVKD. CDR3 length: 14 amino acids. DNA of the CDR3: TGTGCCACCAGTGACTGGACAGGGTTACATGAGCAGTTCTTC. This encodes CATSDWTGLHEQFF.

This clonotype was recorded once. The chain has TRBV19 and TRBJ2-5, with D tentatively TRBD1 or TRBD2 (5 bases each). Trimming cost V 4 bases and J 4 bases, with 10 bases left between them. Germline lookup yields CDR1 LNHDA and CDR2 SQIVND (reference sequence). The CDR3 sequence is 13 residues long. This chain's CDR3 is CASSNFGAETQYF. CDR3 bases: TGTGCCAGTAGTAATTTCGGGGCAGAGACCCAGTACTTC.

This clonotype has at least ten counts. The genes are TRBV7-3 and TRBJ1-6; 9 bases line up with TRBD1. V lost 2 bases to trimming and J lost 7 bases; unmatched junction nucleotides: 9. Germline CDR1 is SGHTA and CDR2 is FQGTGA. CDR3 length: 17 amino acids. CDR3 bases: TGTGCCAGCAGCTTATGGGGACAGGGTGGGGGCAATTCACCCCTCCACTTT. Translating it yields CASSLWGQGGGNSPLHF.

With regard to this clonotype: The junction and the germline gene differ at one end; a read error may be behind it. The chain joins TRBV10-3 to TRBJ2-5; a weak D match, TRBD2 (5 bases). Germline values: CDR1 ENHRY, CDR2 SYGVKD. The CDR3 extends over 13 amino acids. CDR3 DNA sequence: TGTGCCAGCAGTGAAAGTCACGGAGGAACCCAGTACTTC. As protein: CASSESHGGTQYF.

The CDR3 is CASSPPTGTYEQYF. The CDR3 bases are TGTGCCAGCAGCCCCCCGACAGGGACGTACGAGCAGTACTTC. The chain employs TRBV5-6 and TRBJ2-7; TRBD1 aligns across 7 bases. This CDR3 has 14 residues. V dropped 4 bases and J dropped 4; count of bases not matched to a gene: 8. The germline V gene has CDR1 SGHDT and CDR2 YYEEEE.

The rearrangement links TRBV29-1 to TRBJ1-2; 8 bases map to TRBD1. Unmatched junction bases numbered 9, after V lost 0 bases and J lost 3 bases. This CDR3 is 16 amino acids long. CDR1 is SQVTM and CDR2 is ANQGSEA in the germline V gene. CDR3 region: CSVEELGGQGDYGYTF. CDR3 DNA: TGCAGCGTTGAAGAGCTCGGCGGACAGGGAGACTATGGCTACACCTTC.

The chain recombines TRBV29-1 with TRBJ2-5; D is possibly TRBD1 (5 bases). Germline V lookup: CDR1 SQVTM, CDR2 ANQGSEA. The CDR3 has 13 amino acids. With 0 bases removed from V and 5 bases from J, the gap between germline ends came to 10 bases. The CDR3 coding sequence is TGCAGCGTTGAAGAAGTAAGGGGTGAGACCCAGTACTTC. Translation gives CSVEEVRGETQYF.

This clonotype was detected many times. The chain has TRBV19 and TRBJ1-1; D remains ambiguous. Trimming took 3 bases from V and 1 from J, leaving 9 bases between them. CDR3 length equals 14 residues. Germline CDR1 LNHDA, CDR2 SQIVND (reference sequence). The DNA for the CDR3 is TGTGCCAGTAGTATTCTTATGAGGAACACTGAAGCTTTCTTT. As protein: CASSILMRNTEAFF.

This clonotype was picked up many times. The chain uses TRBV25-1 and TRBJ2-5; 8 nucleotides align to TRBD1. This CDR3 is built from 16 residues. V dropped 4 bases and J dropped 2; count of bases not matched to a gene: 9. Germline values: CDR1 MGHDK, CDR2 SYGVNS. The CDR3 sequence is CASSVIGTGTQETQYF. CDR3 nucleotide sequence: TGTGCCAGCAGTGTAATCGGGACAGGAACGCAAGAGACCCAGTACTTC.

This clonotype was counted many times. The V gene is TRBV7-9, the J gene TRBJ2-5, with 8 positions matching TRBD2. Germline CDR1 reads SEHNR; CDR2 reads FQNEAQ (reference sequence). This CDR3 comprises 17 residues. Germline trimming cut 2 bases from V and 1 base from J; bases unmatched to any gene: 9. The CDR3 nucleotides are TGTGCCAGCAGCTTATTGGGCCTAGCGGGCGCCCAAGAGACCCAGTACTTC. Translating it yields CASSLLGLAGAQETQYF. The whole variable domain, filled in from reference TRBV7-9 and TRBJ2-5, reads DTGVSQNPRHKITKRGQNVTFRCDPISEHNRLYWYRQTLGQGPEFLTYFQNEAQLEKSRLLSDRFSAERPKGSFSTLEIQRTEQGDSAMYLCASSLLGLAGAQETQYFGPGTRLLVL.

The chain joins TRBV29-1 to TRBJ1-3; D gene unclear. Trimming shortened V by 0 bases and J by 8 bases, and 11 bases separated the two germline ends. Germline loops: CDR1 SQVTM, CDR2 ANQGSEA. The CDR3 runs 13 residues. CDR3 DNA sequence: TGCAGCGTTGAAGATCTTGGGTTCTACACCATATATTTT. Translating gives CSVEDLGFYTIYF.

CDR3 in amino acids: CASSVSLRTSGSSNTGELFF. Here the CDR3 DNA reads TGTGCCAGCAGCGTAAGTCTCAGGACTAGCGGTTCCTCGAACACCGGGGAGCTGTTTTTT. This rearrangement joins TRBV9 to TRBJ2-2; 10 nucleotides line up with TRBD2. J was trimmed by 0 bases and V by 1 base; bases with no gene match: 12. The germline V gene has CDR1 SGDLS and CDR2 YYNGEE. The CDR3 loop spans 20 amino acids.

The chain recombines TRBV6-1 with TRBJ1-6; no clear D. The ends were cut back, 5 bases at V and 9 bases at J, with 8 bases in the middle. The length of the CDR3 is 12 residues. Looked up from germline, CDR1 is MNHNS and CDR2 is SASEGT. The CDR3 reads CASSPRSSPLHF. CDR3 DNA sequence: TGTGCCAGCAGTCCGAGGAGTTCACCCCTCCACTTT.

The sample holds many counts of this clonotype. This chain joins TRBV19 and TRBJ1-1; no firm D call. Per the germline V gene, CDR1 is LNHDA and CDR2 is SQIVND (reference sequence). The CDR3 consists of 12 residues. V was cut by 8 bases and J by 2 bases, with 9 bases left in between. CDR3 sequence: CASRAVNTEAFF. CDR3 DNA sequence: TGTGCCAGTCGGGCGGTTAACACTGAAGCTTTCTTT.

The sample holds many counts of this clonotype. This rearrangement joins TRBV12-3 or TRBV12-4 to TRBJ2-5; 11 bases are shared with TRBD2. There are 14 residues in the CDR3. V was pared by 8 bases and J by 5 bases, with 7 bases of the junction left unmatched. The CDR3 is CASGTSGVEETQYF. As DNA, the CDR3 is TGTGCCAGCGGGACTAGCGGAGTGGAGGAGACCCAGTACTTC.

Only a few counts were recorded for this clonotype. This sequence joins TRBV4-1 and TRBJ2-7, with D possibly TRBD1 on 6 matching bases. Between the trimmed V and J ends, which lost 0 bases and 1 base, there was a span of 10 bases. The germline V gene has CDR1 MGHRA and CDR2 YSYEKL. The CDR3 loop spans 15 amino acids. The CDR3, as DNA: TGCGCCAGCAGCCAAGAATCAGGGGAGTCCTACGAGCAGTACTTC. Amino acids: CASSQESGESYEQYF.

This clonotype showed up many times. The chain has TRBV7-8 and TRBJ2-7, with D perhaps given as TRBD1 or TRBD2 (5 bases each). Germline V gene sequence: CDR1 SGHVS, CDR2 FQNEAQ. Trimming pared 2 bases from V and 7 bases from J, leaving 15 bases between. The CDR3 is 14 amino acids. In nucleotides, the CDR3 is TGTGCCAGCAGCTTAAATGGGGGAGAGGGTGAGCAGTACTTC. As protein: CASSLNGGEGEQYF.

This clonotype was counted at least ten times. The chain recombines TRBV15 with TRBJ1-1, with 7 bases fitting TRBD1. CDR1 and CDR2 (germline): LNHNV, YYDKDF (reference sequence). V dropped 0 bases and J dropped 5; count of bases not matched to a gene: 6. This CDR3 has 15 residues. The CDR3 DNA sequence: TGTGCCACCAGCAGAGATCGGGGACAGTGGACTGAAGCTTTCTTT. Encoded protein: CATSRDRGQWTEAFF.

Comments on this clonotype: One end of the junction is discordant with germline, which a read error may explain. The gene calls are TRBV24-1 and TRBJ1-1; 7 bases map to TRBD1. CDR1 and CDR2 (germline): KGHDR, SFDVKD. This CDR3 is 14 amino acids long. This chain's CDR3 is CASSSGQRKDEAFF. The CDR3 region has the DNA TGTGCCAGCAGTTCGGGACAGCGGAAAGATGAAGCTTTCTTT.

This clonotype was seen a handful of times. J is TRBJ2-6 and V is TRBV25-1; D perhaps matches TRBD2 (5 bases). The germline CDR1 and CDR2 sequences are MGHDK and SYGVNS. The CDR3 has 18 residues. Trimming removed 4 bases from V and 0 bases from J, with 16 bases in between. This CDR3 is CASSATGISFSGANVLTF. In DNA form, the CDR3 reads TGTGCCAGCAGTGCAACCGGGATCTCATTCTCTGGGGCCAACGTCCTGACTTTC.